These 28 T cell receptor beta chains originate from one sample sequenced in a study of blood T cell repertoires in COVID-19. Only in-frame clones appear in the TCRdb table, and some are missing; sequencing was by immunoSEQ multiplex PCR. The sample comprises some 180,000 clones, approximately 85% of which are singletons, and 6.2% rests with the top ten. Sequences were obtained from PBMCs or T cells enriched from blood (not recorded which). Receptor source: a man aged 40-55 years who had recovered from COVID-19.

The chain employs TRBV4-2 and TRBJ2-1; 8 nucleotides align to TRBD2. CDR1 LGHNA and CDR2 YNFKEQ come from the germline V gene. CDR3 length: 19 residues. Trimming removed 4 bases from V and 3 bases from J; junction bases left unmatched: 17. The CDR3 region is CASSLTRVVSGSLYNEQFF. In DNA, the CDR3 is TGTGCCAGCAGCCTGACCCGGGTCGTCAGCGGGAGTCTCTACAATGAGCAGTTCTTC.

The V gene is TRBV28, the J gene TRBJ1-6; the D is unclear. This CDR3 contains 14 residues. The V end lost 11 bases, the J end lost 0 bases, and 11 bases lay between the germline ends. Germline V gene sequence: CDR1 MDHEN, CDR2 SYDVKM. The CDR3 region has the DNA TGTGCCCTAAAATCTCTCTCCTATAATTCACCCCTCCACTTT. Translating it yields CALKSLSYNSPLHF.

V and J are TRBV5-1 and TRBJ1-6; TRBD1 matches 9 bases. V shed 5 bases, J shed 8 bases, and the junction held 5 bases outside the gene matches. The CDR3 covers 14 residues. Germline CDR1 and CDR2: SGHRS and YFSETQ. The CDR3 coding sequence is TGCGCCAGCAGAGGGGACAGGGCCGATTCACCCCTCCACTTT. Translated: CASRGDRADSPLHF.

This clone was counted only a few times. The V and J genes are TRBV12-5 and TRBJ1-5; TRBD1 is a possible D gene (6 bases). The CDR3 contains 14 residues. V was shortened by 5 bases and J by 4 bases, with 12 bases between the two germline ends. Looked up from germline, CDR1 is LGHNT and CDR2 is FRNRAP. The DNA of the CDR3 is TGTGCTAGTGGTCCCGGACAGTTAAATCAGCCCCAGCATTTT. Its protein is CASGPGQLNQPQHF.

The CDR3 nucleotides are TGTGCCAGCATAGACAGTGGGGGGATAGCGGTTGAAGCTTTCTTT. This gives the protein CASIDSGGIAVEAFF. This sequence joins TRBV7-9 and TRBJ1-1; weak D call: TRBD1 (5 bases). Looked up from germline, CDR1 is SEHNR and CDR2 is FQNEAQ (reference sequence). There are 15 residues in the CDR3. Trimming took 7 bases from V and 7 from J, leaving 22 bases between them.

This chain uses TRBV3-1 (or the pseudogene TRBV3-2) with TRBJ1-6; 7 nucleotides align to TRBD1. The CDR3 sequence is 16 residues long. V was pared by 5 bases and J by 9 bases, with 13 bases of the junction left unmatched. Germline V gene lookup returns CDR1 LGHDT and CDR2 YNNKEL (reference sequence). As DNA, the CDR3 is TGTGCCAGCAGCTTGATTGGGGGGACAGTCACTTCACCCCTCCACTTT. Translating gives CASSLIGGTVTSPLHF.

This clone appeared a single time. The chain is built from TRBV9 and TRBJ2-3; maybe TRBD1 (6 bases). The V end was cut by 0 bases, the J end by 4 bases, with 9 bases between. The germline CDR1 and CDR2 sequences are SGDLS and YYNGEE. This CDR3 is built from 14 residues. The CDR3 nucleotides are TGTGCCAGCAGCGTAGTATCAGGGGCAGATACGCAGTATTTT. This encodes CASSVVSGADTQYF.

V and J are TRBV18 and TRBJ2-1, with D perhaps matching TRBD2 (5 bases). The germline V and J ends were trimmed by 5 bases and 6 bases, with 11 bases remaining between them. Germline values: CDR1 KGHSH, CDR2 LQKENI. The CDR3 has 13 residues. CDR3: CASSSSRGNEQFF. In nucleotides, the CDR3 is TGTGCCAGCTCATCTTCCCGGGGCAATGAGCAGTTCTTC.

The rearrangement links TRBV29-1 to TRBJ2-7, with 7 bases identical to TRBD2. J gave up 2 bases and V 3 bases, and 4 bases lay outside the gene matches. The CDR3 has 13 amino acids. The germline gives CDR1 SQVTM, CDR2 ANQGSEA. The CDR3 sequence: CSVEGGSPYEQYF. CDR3 sequence (DNA): TGCAGCGTTGAGGGGGGGAGTCCCTACGAGCAGTACTTC.

V gene TRBV27 combines with J gene TRBJ1-3; TRBD1 matches at 7 bases. Per germline, CDR1 MNHEY and CDR2 SMNVEV (reference sequence). Trimming took 5 bases from V and 4 from J; bases not matched to a gene: 5. The CDR3 runs 14 residues. The CDR3 loop reads CASSDRVGGNTIYF. In DNA form, the CDR3 reads TGTGCCAGCAGTGACAGGGTCGGGGGAAACACCATATATTTT.

This rearrangement joins TRBV6-5 to TRBJ1-2; 8 bases are a match to TRBD1. The CDR3 length is 12 residues. The germline V gene encodes CDR1 MNHEY and CDR2 SVGAGI. Germline trimming cut 7 bases from V and 8 bases from J; bases unmatched to any gene: 6. The CDR3 sequence: CASKQGDQGYTF. In nucleotides, the CDR3 is TGTGCCAGCAAACAGGGGGATCAAGGCTACACCTTC.

This sequence joins TRBV27 and TRBJ1-1; D remains unclear. V was trimmed by 5 bases and J by 4 bases, leaving 14 bases between them. The CDR3 loop spans 14 amino acids. CDR1 is MNHEY, CDR2 SMNVEV, per germline (reference sequence). For the CDR3, the DNA is TGTGCCAGCAGTCGAGGGCTCGCGGGCACTGAAGCTTTCTTT. This codes for CASSRGLAGTEAFF.

The rearrangement links TRBV24-1 to TRBJ1-2; 7 bases line up with TRBD1. CDR3 length: 15 amino acids. The V gene end was trimmed by 3 bases and the J gene end by 8 bases; junction bases not matched to a gene: 11. The germline V gene encodes CDR1 KGHDR and CDR2 SFDVKD. The CDR3 coding sequence is TGTGCCACCAGTGATCCTAAGGGGGCACCCAGGGGCTACACCTTC. Its translation: CATSDPKGAPRGYTF.

The chain links TRBV9 to TRBJ2-6; D may be TRBD2 (5 bases). This CDR3 has 15 residues. Germline values: CDR1 SGDLS, CDR2 YYNGEE. V shed 6 bases and J shed 0 bases, with 10 bases lying between them. The CDR3 is CASTGERSGANVLTF. CDR3 nucleotide sequence: TGTGCCAGCACCGGGGAGCGCTCTGGGGCCAACGTCCTGACTTTC. Combining the CDR3 with reference TRBV9 and TRBJ2-6 gives the whole variable domain DSGVTQTPKHLITATGQRVTLRCSPRSGDLSVYWYQQSLDQGLQFLIQYYNGEERAKGNILERFSAQQFPDLHSELNLSSLELGDSALYFCASTGERSGANVLTFGAGSRLTVL.

This clone was counted between two and nine times. The chain links TRBV24-1 to TRBJ2-5; tentative D call: TRBD2 (6 bases). The germline gives CDR1 KGHDR, CDR2 SFDVKD. The length of the CDR3 is 17 residues. V lost 3 bases to trimming and J lost 4 bases, with 20 bases between them. The CDR3 nucleotides read TGTGCCACCAGTGATCTCCTCGGGAGAGGGCGGGGAGAGACCCAGTACTTC. Translation: CATSDLLGRGRGETQYF.

The chain joins TRBV27 to TRBJ1-3; D possibly corresponds to TRBD1 (6 bases). The V gene lost 6 bases and the J gene lost 4 bases, with 7 bases spanning the gap. Germline CDR1 MNHEY, CDR2 SMNVEV (reference sequence). The CDR3 runs 12 residues. CDR3 sequence reads: CASRGAGNTIYF. The CDR3 region has the DNA TGTGCCAGCAGGGGGGCCGGAAACACCATATATTTT.

The gene calls are TRBV7-9 and TRBJ2-7, with TRBD2 matching over 11 bases. V trimming: 1 base; J trimming: 4 bases; junction bases outside the gene matches: 9. The CDR3 covers 17 residues. Germline lookup yields CDR1 SEHNR and CDR2 FQNEAQ (reference sequence). CDR3 amino acids: CASSLGALAGVWYEQYF. The CDR3 bases are TGTGCCAGCAGCTTAGGTGCACTAGCGGGAGTATGGTACGAGCAGTACTTC.

This clone was seen just once. J is TRBJ2-1 and V is TRBV9, with D possibly being TRBD2 (6 bases). This CDR3 is 15 amino acids long. V was shortened by 0 bases and J by 2 bases, with 9 bases between the two germline ends. The germline gives CDR1 SGDLS, CDR2 YYNGEE. The CDR3 loop is CASSVGRATYNEQFF. In nucleotides, the CDR3 is TGTGCCAGCAGCGTAGGGAGGGCCACCTACAATGAGCAGTTCTTC.

The chain recombines TRBV2 with TRBJ1-2; no reliable D call. Germline-derived CDR1 and CDR2 are SNHLY and FYNNEI. Trimming removed 9 bases at V and 1 base at J, with 18 bases between. The CDR3 runs to 15 residues. CDR3 protein: CASKSLGGGNYGYTF. The CDR3 region has the DNA TGTGCCAGTAAAAGTTTGGGAGGTGGTAACTATGGCTACACCTTC.

CDR3 protein: CGSGRKVNTGELFF. The CDR3 DNA is TGTGGTTCAGGGCGAAAAGTGAACACCGGGGAGCTGTTTTTT. The chain uses TRBV6-5 and TRBJ2-2, with D possibly being TRBD1 (5 bases). Germline CDR1 is MNHEY and CDR2 is SVGAGI. The CDR3 covers 14 residues.

The chain is built from TRBV7-9 and TRBJ1-2; 7 bases are a match to TRBD1. Germline V CDR1 and CDR2: SEHNR, FQNEAQ (reference sequence). The CDR3 is 14 residues long. The trim removed 2 bases at V and 4 bases at J, leaving 4 bases unmatched. CDR3 region: CASSLTPGGYGYTF. The CDR3 DNA is TGTGCCAGCAGCTTAACGCCAGGGGGCTATGGCTACACCTTC.

The V and J genes are TRBV7-9 and TRBJ2-5; unclear D gene. V gave up 5 bases and J gave up 4 bases, with 5 bases separating them. The CDR3 loop spans 11 amino acids. Germline CDR1 and CDR2: SEHNR and FQNEAQ (reference sequence). The DNA of the CDR3 is TGTGCCAGCAGCCCACTAGAGACCCAGTACTTC. This codes for CASSPLETQYF.

This clone is a singleton in its sample. The V call is TRBV3-1 (or the pseudogene TRBV3-2), the J call TRBJ1-3; 8 nucleotides agree with TRBD1. There are 16 residues in the CDR3. The trim removed 1 base at V and 4 bases at J, leaving 6 bases unmatched. Germline V CDR1 and CDR2: LGHDT, YNNKEL (reference sequence). The CDR3 DNA reads as TGTGCCAGCAGCCAAGGGCAGGGGGCGGCAGGAAACACCATATATTTT. Translation: CASSQGQGAAGNTIYF.

The rearrangement joins TRBV11-2 to TRBJ2-2; TRBD1 might be the D (6 bases). The CDR3 has 15 amino acids. Trimming removed 7 bases at V and 5 bases at J, with 17 bases between. Germline lookup yields CDR1 SGHAT and CDR2 FQNNGV. This CDR3 is CASTAGQWGTGELFF. CDR3 bases: TGTGCCAGCACCGCAGGACAGTGGGGGACCGGGGAGCTGTTTTTT.

V usage is TRBV4-1 and J usage is TRBJ1-4; 7 bases map to TRBD1. After removal of 5 bases from V and 4 bases from J, the junction contained 7 bases not matched to a gene. Germline CDR1 is MGHRA and CDR2 is YSYEKL. The CDR3 totals 15 residues. CDR3 DNA sequence: TGCGCCAGCAGCTCCCCAGGGGGGTTTAATGAAAAACTGTTTTTT. It is translated as CASSSPGGFNEKLFF.

The chain has TRBV4-1 and TRBJ2-1, with 7 nucleotides matching TRBD2. V dropped 8 bases and J dropped 2; count of bases not matched to a gene: 9. The CDR3 covers 15 residues. Looked up from germline, CDR1 is MGHRA and CDR2 is YSYEKL. The DNA of the CDR3 is TGCGCCAGCTCCCGGGAGGACATCGCCTACAATGAGCAGTTCTTC. Amino acid sequence: CASSREDIAYNEQFF.

The genes are TRBV2 and TRBJ1-4, with TRBD1 matching 7 bases. This CDR3 is built from 15 residues. V shed 5 bases and J 5 bases; nucleotides not matched to a gene: 8. Germline V gene lookup returns CDR1 SNHLY and CDR2 FYNNEI. In DNA, the CDR3 is TGTGCCAGCAGTAACAGGGGATTAAACAATGAAAAACTGTTTTTT. It translates to CASSNRGLNNEKLFF.

CDR3 in DNA: TGTGCCAGCAGCCAAGATGCCCGGGCCTACAATGAGCAGTTCTTC. Protein product: CASSQDARAYNEQFF. The rearrangement links TRBV3-1 (or the pseudogene TRBV3-2) to TRBJ2-1; no clear D. CDR1 is LGHDT, CDR2 YNNKEL, per germline (reference sequence). The CDR3 runs 15 residues. The V and J ends lost 0 bases and 2 bases respectively, with 8 bases between them.